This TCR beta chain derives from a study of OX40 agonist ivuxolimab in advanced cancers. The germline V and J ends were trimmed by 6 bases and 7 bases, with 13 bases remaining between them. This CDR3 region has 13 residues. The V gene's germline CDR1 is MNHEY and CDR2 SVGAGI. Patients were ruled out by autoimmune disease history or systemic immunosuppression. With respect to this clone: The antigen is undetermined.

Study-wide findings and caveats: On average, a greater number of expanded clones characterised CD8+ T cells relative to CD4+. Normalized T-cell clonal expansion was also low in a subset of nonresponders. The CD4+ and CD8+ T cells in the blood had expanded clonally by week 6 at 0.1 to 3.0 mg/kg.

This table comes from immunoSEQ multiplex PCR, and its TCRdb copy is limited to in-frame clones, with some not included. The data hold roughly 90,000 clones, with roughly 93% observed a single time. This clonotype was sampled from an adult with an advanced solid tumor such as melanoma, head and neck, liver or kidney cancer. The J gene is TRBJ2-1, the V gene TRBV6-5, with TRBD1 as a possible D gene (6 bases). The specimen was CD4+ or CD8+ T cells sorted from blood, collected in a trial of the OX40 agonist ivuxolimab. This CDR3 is CASSPAGENEQFF. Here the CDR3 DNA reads TGTGCCAGCAGCCCGGCAGGGGAGAATGAGCAGTTCTTC.